The source of this T cell receptor (beta chain) is a study of blood T cells in healthy people across ages. Study conclusions and caveats: When set beside aged donors, long-lived donors presented more naive CD4+ cells and higher diversity. Researchers said unsorted PBMCs prevented a conclusive naive versus antigen-experienced comparison.

Concerning this clonotype itself: Its antigen is currently unknown.

A second PCR of roughly 7 to 11 cycles used a sample-barcoded 5' primer and a J-beta primer mix. Each CDR3 protein gets one entry after TCRdb re-called the 5' RACE reads with MiXCR. Here the sample spans over a million distinct CDR3 sequences, 42% being singletons. V was trimmed by 6 bases and J by 6 bases, leaving 12 bases between them. This CDR3 contains 12 residues. Germline assignment: CDR1 WSHSY and CDR2 SAAADI. The specimen sequenced was blood. The clonotype was recovered from a woman under 30 in good health. The rearrangement joins TRBV10-2 to TRBJ2-7; D is undetermined. CDR3 amino acids: CASSPIGPEQYF. In nucleotides, the CDR3 is TGCGCCAGCAGCCCCATTGGTCCCGAGCAGTACTTC.